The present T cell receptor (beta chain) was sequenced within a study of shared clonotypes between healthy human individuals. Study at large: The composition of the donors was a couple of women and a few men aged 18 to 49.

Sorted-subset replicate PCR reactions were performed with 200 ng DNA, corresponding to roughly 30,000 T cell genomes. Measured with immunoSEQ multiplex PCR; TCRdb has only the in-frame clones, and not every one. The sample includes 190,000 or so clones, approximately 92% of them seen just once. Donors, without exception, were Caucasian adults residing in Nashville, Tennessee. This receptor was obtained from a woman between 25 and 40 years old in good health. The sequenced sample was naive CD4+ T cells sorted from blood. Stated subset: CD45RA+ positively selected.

The CDR3 DNA sequence: TGTGCCATCTTGGGGTTGGGGGGCACTGAAGCTTTCTTT. Its translation is CAILGLGGTEAFF. The genes are TRBV10-3 and TRBJ1-1; tentatively, D is TRBD1 (5 bases). CDR3 length equals 13 residues. The V end lost 8 bases, the J end lost 4 bases, and 14 bases lay between the germline ends. Germline V lookup: CDR1 ENHRY, CDR2 SYGVKD.